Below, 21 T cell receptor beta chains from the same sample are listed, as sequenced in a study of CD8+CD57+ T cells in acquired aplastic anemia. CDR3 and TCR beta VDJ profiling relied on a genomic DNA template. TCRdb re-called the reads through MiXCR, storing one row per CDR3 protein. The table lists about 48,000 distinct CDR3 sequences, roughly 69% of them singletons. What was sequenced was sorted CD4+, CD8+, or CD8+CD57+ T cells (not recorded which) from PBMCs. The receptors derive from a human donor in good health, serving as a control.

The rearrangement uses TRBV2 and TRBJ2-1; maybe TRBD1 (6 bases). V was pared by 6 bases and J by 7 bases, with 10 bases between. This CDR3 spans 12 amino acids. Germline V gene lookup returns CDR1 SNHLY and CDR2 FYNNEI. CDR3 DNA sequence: TGTGCCAGCAGGGACAGACCAAATGAGCAGTTCTTC. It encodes CASRDRPNEQFF.

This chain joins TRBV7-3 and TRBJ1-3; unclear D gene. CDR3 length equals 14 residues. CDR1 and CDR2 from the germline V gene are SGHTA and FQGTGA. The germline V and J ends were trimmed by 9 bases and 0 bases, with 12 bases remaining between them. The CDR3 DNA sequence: TGTGCCAGTAGTAGGGCCGACTCTGGAAACACCATATATTTT. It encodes CASSRADSGNTIYF.

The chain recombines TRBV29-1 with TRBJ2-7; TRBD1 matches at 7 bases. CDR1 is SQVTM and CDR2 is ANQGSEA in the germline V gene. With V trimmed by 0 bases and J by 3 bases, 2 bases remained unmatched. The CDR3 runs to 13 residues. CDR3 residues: CSVEEGQSYEQYF. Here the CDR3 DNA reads TGCAGCGTTGAAGAGGGACAGAGCTACGAGCAGTACTTC.

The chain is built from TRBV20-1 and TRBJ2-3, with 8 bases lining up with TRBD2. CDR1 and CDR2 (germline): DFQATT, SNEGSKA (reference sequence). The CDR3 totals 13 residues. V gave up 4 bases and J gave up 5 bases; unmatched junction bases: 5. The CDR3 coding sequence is TGCAGTGCTACCAGCGGGGGATTAGATACGCAGTATTTT. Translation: CSATSGGLDTQYF.

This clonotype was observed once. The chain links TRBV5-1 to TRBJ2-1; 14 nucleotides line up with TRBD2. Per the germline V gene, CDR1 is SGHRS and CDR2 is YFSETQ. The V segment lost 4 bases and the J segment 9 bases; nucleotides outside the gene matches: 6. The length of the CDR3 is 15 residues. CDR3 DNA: TGCGCCAGCAGCACAGGACTAGCGGGAGGTAGTGAGCAGTTCTTC. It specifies CASSTGLAGGSEQFF.

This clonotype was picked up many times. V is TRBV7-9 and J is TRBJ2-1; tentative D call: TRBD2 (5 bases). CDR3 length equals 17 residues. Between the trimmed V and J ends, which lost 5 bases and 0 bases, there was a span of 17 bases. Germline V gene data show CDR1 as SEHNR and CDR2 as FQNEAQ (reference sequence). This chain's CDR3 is CASSDGSGEGSYNEQFF. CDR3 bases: TGTGCCAGCAGCGACGGCTCCGGAGAGGGCTCCTACAATGAGCAGTTCTTC.

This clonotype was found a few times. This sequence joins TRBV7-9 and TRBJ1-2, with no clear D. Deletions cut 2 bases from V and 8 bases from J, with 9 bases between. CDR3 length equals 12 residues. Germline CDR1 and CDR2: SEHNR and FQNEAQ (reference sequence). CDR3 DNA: TGTGCCAGCAGCTTAACCGAAAGGGGCTACACCTTC. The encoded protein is CASSLTERGYTF.

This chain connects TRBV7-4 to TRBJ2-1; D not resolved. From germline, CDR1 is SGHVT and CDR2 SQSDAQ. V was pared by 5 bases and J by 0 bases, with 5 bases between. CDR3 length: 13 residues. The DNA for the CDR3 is TGTGCCAGCAGCCCTCCCTCCTACAATGAGCAGTTCTTC. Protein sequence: CASSPPSYNEQFF.

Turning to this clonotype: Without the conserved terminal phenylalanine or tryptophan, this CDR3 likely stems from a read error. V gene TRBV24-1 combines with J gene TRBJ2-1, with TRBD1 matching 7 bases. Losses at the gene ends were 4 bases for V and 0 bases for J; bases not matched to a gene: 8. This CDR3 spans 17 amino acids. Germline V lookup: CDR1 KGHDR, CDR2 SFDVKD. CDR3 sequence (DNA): TGTGCCACCAGTGACCAGAGACAGGGTAACTCCTACAATGAGCAGTTCCTC. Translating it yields CATSDQRQGNSYNEQFL.

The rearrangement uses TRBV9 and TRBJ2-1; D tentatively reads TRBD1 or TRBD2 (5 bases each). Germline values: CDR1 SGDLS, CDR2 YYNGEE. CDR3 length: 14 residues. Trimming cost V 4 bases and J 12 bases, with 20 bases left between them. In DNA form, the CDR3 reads TGTGCCAGCAGCCCCCGGGACCCAATGAGGGGGCAGTTCTTC. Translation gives CASSPRDPMRGQFF.

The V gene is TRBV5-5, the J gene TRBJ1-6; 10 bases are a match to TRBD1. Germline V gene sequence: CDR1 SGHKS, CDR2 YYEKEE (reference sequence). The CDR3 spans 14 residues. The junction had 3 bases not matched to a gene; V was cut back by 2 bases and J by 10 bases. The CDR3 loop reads CASSFGTGDSPLHF. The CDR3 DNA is TGTGCCAGCAGCTTCGGGACAGGGGACTCACCCCTCCACTTT.

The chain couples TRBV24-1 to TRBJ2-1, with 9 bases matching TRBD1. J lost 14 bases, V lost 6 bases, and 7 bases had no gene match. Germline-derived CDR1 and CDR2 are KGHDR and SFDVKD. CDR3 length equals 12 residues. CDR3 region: CATSLTGTGKFF. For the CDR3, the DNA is TGTGCCACCAGTCTAACCGGGACAGGGAAGTTCTTC.

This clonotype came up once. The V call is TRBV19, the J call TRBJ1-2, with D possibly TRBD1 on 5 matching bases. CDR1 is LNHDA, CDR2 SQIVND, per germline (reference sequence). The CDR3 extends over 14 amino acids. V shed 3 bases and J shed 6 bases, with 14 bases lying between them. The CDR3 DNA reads TGTGCCAGTAGTATGGACGGGACCCCGCATGGCTACACCTTC. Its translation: CASSMDGTPHGYTF.

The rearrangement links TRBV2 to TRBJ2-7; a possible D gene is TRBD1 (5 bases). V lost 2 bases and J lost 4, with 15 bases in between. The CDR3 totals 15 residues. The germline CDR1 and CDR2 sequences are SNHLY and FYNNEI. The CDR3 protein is CASSESWGPRYEQYF. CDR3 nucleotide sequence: TGTGCCAGCAGTGAAAGCTGGGGCCCCAGGTACGAGCAGTACTTC. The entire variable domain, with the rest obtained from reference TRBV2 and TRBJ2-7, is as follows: EPEVTQTPSHQVTQMGQEVILRCVPISNHLYFYWYRQILGQKVEFLVSFYNNEISEKSEIFDDQFSVERPDGSNFTLKIRSTKLEDSAMYFCASSESWGPRYEQYFGPGTRLTVT.

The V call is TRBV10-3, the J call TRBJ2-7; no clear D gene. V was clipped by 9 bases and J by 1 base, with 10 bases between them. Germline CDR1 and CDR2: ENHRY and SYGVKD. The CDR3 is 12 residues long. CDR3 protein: CAISPRSYEQYF. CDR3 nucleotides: TGTGCCATTAGCCCACGGTCCTACGAGCAGTACTTC.

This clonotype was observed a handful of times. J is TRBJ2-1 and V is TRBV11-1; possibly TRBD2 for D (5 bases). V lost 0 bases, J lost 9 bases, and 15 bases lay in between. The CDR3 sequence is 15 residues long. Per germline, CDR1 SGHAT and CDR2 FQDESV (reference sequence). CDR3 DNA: TGTGCCAGCAGCTTAGCGGGAGTGGAATCGGTTGAGCAGTTCTTC. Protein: CASSLAGVESVEQFF.

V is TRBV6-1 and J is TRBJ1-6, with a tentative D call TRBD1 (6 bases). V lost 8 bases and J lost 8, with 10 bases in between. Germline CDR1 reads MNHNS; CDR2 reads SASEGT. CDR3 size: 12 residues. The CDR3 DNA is TGTGCCAGCCAACAGGGAGATTCACCCCTCCACTTT. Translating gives CASQQGDSPLHF.

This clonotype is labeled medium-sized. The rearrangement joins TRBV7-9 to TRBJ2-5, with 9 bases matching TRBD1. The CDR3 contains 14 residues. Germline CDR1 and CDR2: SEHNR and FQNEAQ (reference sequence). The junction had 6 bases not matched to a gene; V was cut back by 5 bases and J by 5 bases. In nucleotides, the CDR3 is TGTGCCAGCAGCCCCTACGGACAGGGGGAGACCCAGTACTTC. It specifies CASSPYGQGETQYF.

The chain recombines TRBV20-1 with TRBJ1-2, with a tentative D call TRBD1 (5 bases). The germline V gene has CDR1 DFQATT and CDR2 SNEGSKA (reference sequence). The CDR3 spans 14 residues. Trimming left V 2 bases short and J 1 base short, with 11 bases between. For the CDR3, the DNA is TGCAGTGCTAGACCTGGGACGGATAACTATGGCTACACCTTC. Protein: CSARPGTDNYGYTF.

The CDR3 loop reads CATSRAFLETQYF. Here the CDR3 DNA reads TGTGCCACCAGCAGAGCCTTTTTGGAGACCCAGTACTTC. The chain uses TRBV15 and TRBJ2-5; unclear D gene. Trimming shortened V by 1 base and J by 5 bases, and 8 bases separated the two germline ends. Germline V gene lookup returns CDR1 LNHNV and CDR2 YYDKDF (reference sequence). The CDR3 spans 13 residues. The variable domain in full, completed from reference TRBV15 and TRBJ2-5, reads DAMVIQNPRYQVTQFGKPVTLSCSQTLNHNVMYWYQQKSSQAPKLLFHYYDKDFNNEADTPDNFQSRRPNTSFCFLDIRSPGLGDTAMYLCATSRAFLETQYFGPGTRLLVL.

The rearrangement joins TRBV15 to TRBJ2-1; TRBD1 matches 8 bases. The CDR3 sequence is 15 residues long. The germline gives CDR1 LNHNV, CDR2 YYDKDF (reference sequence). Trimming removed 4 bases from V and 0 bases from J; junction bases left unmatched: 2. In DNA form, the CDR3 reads TGTGCCACCAGCAACACAGGGGGCTCCTACAATGAGCAGTTCTTC. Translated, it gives CATSNTGGSYNEQFF.